The present T cell receptor beta chain was sequenced within a study of T cell responses to AZD1222 COVID-19 vaccine. Study-wide results and caveats: Distributed over spike, vaccine-associated CD4 TCRs predominated at 160-218 and 743-854. It should be noted that donors were predominantly white British and more often female, and clonal diversity was possibly underestimated. Per reports, nearly half of all spike-specific TCRs target regions that are unmutated in variants. Once two AZD1222 doses were given, Spike-specific TCR breadth and depth went up.

The table came from immunoSEQ multiplex PCR; TCRdb's copy has only in-frame clones and leaves some out. The sample includes roughly 120,000 clones, more than 70% of them seen just once. In regard to this clone: Its antigen is undetermined.

Germline loops: CDR1 DFQATT, CDR2 SNEGSKA (reference sequence). Trimming left V 3 bases short and J 2 bases short, with 11 bases between. This CDR3 has 14 residues. The source is an adult in good health. This rearrangement joins TRBV20-1 to TRBJ1-5; D is perhaps TRBD1 (6 bases). Sequencing used peripheral blood, obtained on day 0 of AZD1222 vaccination. This CDR3 is CSASGAGGNQPQHF. The CDR3 DNA is TGCAGTGCTAGTGGGGCAGGGGGCAATCAGCCCCAGCATTTT.